The source of this T cell receptor (beta chain) is a study of blood T cell repertoires in COVID-19. At the level of the study: Samples taken during acute and convalescent COVID-19 were collected in the United States, Italy and Spain. Sources were T cells, B-cell-depleted T cells, or PBMCs; the material itself was cDNA or gDNA.

Original data processing: Scientists estimated how many nucleated cells there were by amplifying reference gene primers. Profiled with immunoSEQ multiplex PCR; TCRdb holds only in-frame clones, not every one. V and J calls and clone size are those listed in that table; D and trimming were worked out from the DNA. The sample has approximately 72,000 clones; roughly nine tenths are singletons. The CDR3 has 16 amino acids. The germline V gene encodes CDR1 MNHEY and CDR2 SMNVEV (reference sequence). Trimming cost V 1 base and J 2 bases; bases outside gene matches: 5. V usage is TRBV27 and J usage is TRBJ2-7, with 10 bases identical to TRBD2. The TCR originated in a woman aged 55-69 years with acute or convalescent COVID-19. Material for sequencing was peripheral blood. For the CDR3, the DNA is TGTGCCAGCAGTTTATTCAAGCGGGGGGGTGCCTACGAGCAGTACTTC. This translates into CASSLFKRGGAYEQYF.